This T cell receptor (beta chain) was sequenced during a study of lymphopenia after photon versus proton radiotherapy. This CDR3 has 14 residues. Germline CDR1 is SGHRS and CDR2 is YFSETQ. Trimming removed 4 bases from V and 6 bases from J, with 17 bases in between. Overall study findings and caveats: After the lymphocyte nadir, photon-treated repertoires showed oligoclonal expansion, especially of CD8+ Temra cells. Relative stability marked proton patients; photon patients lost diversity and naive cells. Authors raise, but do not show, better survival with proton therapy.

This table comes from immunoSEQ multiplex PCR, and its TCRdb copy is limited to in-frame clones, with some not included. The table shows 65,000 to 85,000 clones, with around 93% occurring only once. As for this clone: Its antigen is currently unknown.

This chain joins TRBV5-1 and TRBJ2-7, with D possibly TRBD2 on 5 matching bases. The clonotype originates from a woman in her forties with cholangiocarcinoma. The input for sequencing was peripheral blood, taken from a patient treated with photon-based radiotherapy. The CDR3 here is CASSRSLREGEQYF. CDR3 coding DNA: TGCGCCAGCAGCAGGTCCCTCCGAGAGGGCGAGCAGTACTTC.